This TCR beta chain was sequenced during a study of T cell repertoires in cytomegalovirus infection. Study-wide context: Matching HLA type, along with CMV infection, was indicated by public TCR beta signatures.

For this clonotype: Its antigen is as yet unknown.

A single record per CDR3 protein comes from TCRdb applying MiXCR to the reads. The repertoire holds 100,000 or so distinct CDR3 sequences, with roughly 39% as singletons. The length of the CDR3 is 13 residues. The germline V and J ends were trimmed by 7 bases and 3 bases, with 12 bases remaining between them. CDR1 SEHNR and CDR2 FQNEAQ come from the germline V gene (reference sequence). Here the sequenced sample was CD8+ T cells from cultured PBMCs, taken from culture after CMV antigen stimulation. This clonotype originated in a human donor in good health (CMV status not recorded). Some clones in this sample may be carry-over from other donors' samples. The rearrangement links TRBV7-9 to TRBJ1-1; D is unresolved. In DNA, the CDR3 is TGTGCCAGCATCCACGTCTTGGACACTGAAGCTTTCTTT. The encoded protein is CASIHVLDTEAFF.